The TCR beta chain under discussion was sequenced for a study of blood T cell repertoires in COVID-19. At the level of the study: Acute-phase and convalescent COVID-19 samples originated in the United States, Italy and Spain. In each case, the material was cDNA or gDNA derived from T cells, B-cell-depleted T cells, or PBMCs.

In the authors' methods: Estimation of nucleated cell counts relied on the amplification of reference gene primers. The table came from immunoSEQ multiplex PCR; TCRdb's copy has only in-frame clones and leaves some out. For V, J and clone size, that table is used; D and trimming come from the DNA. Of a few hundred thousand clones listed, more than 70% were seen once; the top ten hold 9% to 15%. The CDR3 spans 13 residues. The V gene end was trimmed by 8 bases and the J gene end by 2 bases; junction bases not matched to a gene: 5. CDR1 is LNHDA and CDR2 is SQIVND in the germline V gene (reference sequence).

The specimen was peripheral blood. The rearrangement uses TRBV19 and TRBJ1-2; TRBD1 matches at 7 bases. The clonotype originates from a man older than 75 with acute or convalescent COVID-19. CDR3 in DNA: TGTGCCAGTGGGGACAGCTTAAACTATGGCTACACCTTC. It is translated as CASGDSLNYGYTF. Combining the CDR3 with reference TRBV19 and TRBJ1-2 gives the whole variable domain DGGITQSPKYLFRKEGQNVTLSCEQNLNHDAMYWYRQDPGQGLRLIYYSQIVNDFQKGDIAEGYSVSREKKESFPLTVTSAQKNPTAFYLCASGDSLNYGYTFGSGTRLTVV.